A selection of T cell receptor beta chains follows, all from one sample in a study of T cell responses to AZD1222 COVID-19 vaccine. TCRdb's table, derived via immunoSEQ multiplex PCR, lists solely in-frame clones and lacks some. The sample records more than 95,000 clones, 70% to 90% being singletons. The sequences come from peripheral blood, collected on day 0 of MenACWY control vaccination. The receptors were gathered from an adult in good health. Both conserved end residues are part of each CDR3. The D gene is left open where the match is weak. Clone size is not always given. Where it is, it says once, few, many or a class for expanded clones.

size	V	D	length	J	DNA	CDR3
.	TRBV24-1	.	15	TRBJ2-1	TGTGCCACCAGTGATGCAGGGAAGGCTGAAAATGAGCAGTTCTTC	CATSDAGKAENEQFF
once	TRBV10-2	.	15	TRBJ1-3	TGCGCCAGCAGCCGACAGACTACGTTAGGTAACACCATATATTTT	CASSRQTTLGNTIYF
.	TRBV7-9	.	12	TRBJ2-5	TGTGCCAGCTGCCGCATATTAGAGACCCAGTACTTC	CASCRILETQYF
.	TRBV7-2	TRBD1	15	TRBJ2-2	TGTGCCAGCAGCCCGACAGGGGGGCGGTCCGGGGAGCTGTTTTTT	CASSPTGGRSGELFF
.	TRBV7-2	.	16	TRBJ2-2	TGTGCCAGCAGCTCACGACTGGACGCGGTCACCGGGGAGCTGTTTTTT	CASSSRLDAVTGELFF
.	TRBV6-2/TRBV6-3	.	14	TRBJ1-5	TGTGCCAGCAGCGCGGGGGGGGTCGTTCAGCCCCAGCATTTT	CASSAGGVVQPQHF
many	TRBV7-3	TRBD2	15	TRBJ2-1	TGTGCCAGCAGCCCCCCTAGCGGGGGGACAAGTGAGCAGTTCTTC	CASSPPSGGTSEQFF
.	TRBV4-2	.	15	TRBJ2-7	TGTGCCAGCAGCCTGAAGGACACCAGCTCCTACGAGCAGTACTTC	CASSLKDTSSYEQYF
once	TRBV28	TRBD2	16	TRBJ2-3	TGTGCCAGCAGTATGACTAGCGGGGGGGCCGGAGATACGCAGTATTTT	CASSMTSGGAGDTQYF
.	TRBV5-1	TRBD1	15	TRBJ2-3	TGCGCCAGCAGCACGGAACAGGGGAGCACAGATACGCAGTATTTT	CASSTEQGSTDTQYF
.	TRBV6-5	.	13	TRBJ1-6	TGTGCCAGCAGAGACAGGCAAGACTCACCCCTCCACTTT	CASRDRQDSPLHF
.	TRBV27	.	15	TRBJ1-1	TGTGCCAGCAGTTTATCGAGTGCGTCGGTCCTGGGTGCTTTCTTT	CASSLSSASVLGAFF
.	TRBV5-1	.	15	TRBJ2-5	TGCGCCAGCAGCCAGATTCCTGGCCGCCAAGAGACCCAGTACTTC	CASSQIPGRQETQYF
once	TRBV4-3	.	13	TRBJ2-5	TGCGCCAGCAGCCAAGTAGTCTGGGAGACCCAGTACTTC	CASSQVVWETQYF
.	TRBV4-3	TRBD1	18	TRBJ1-1	TGCGCCAGCAGCCAAGACTGGGACAGGGTTAATCCCAACACTGAAGCTTTCTTT	CASSQDWDRVNPNTEAFF
.	TRBV7-2	.	14	TRBJ2-2	TGTGCCAGCAGCTCTGACAGCGAGACCGGGGAGCTGTTTTTT	CASSSDSETGELFF
few	TRBV4-3	.	15	TRBJ1-6	TGCGCCAGCAGCCAATGGGTCGGGGAGGATTCACCCCTCCACTTT	CASSQWVGEDSPLHF
.	TRBV7-2	.	14	TRBJ1-3	TGTGCCAGCAGCTTAGGGACCTCTGGAAACACCATATATTTT	CASSLGTSGNTIYF
.	TRBV6-5	TRBD2	15	TRBJ2-1	TGTGCCAGCAGTTACCCAGCGGGGGGACTGTATGAGCAGTTCTTC	CASSYPAGGLYEQFF
few	TRBV19	.	16	TRBJ1-3	TGTGCCAGTAGTATAGGTCAAGGCTTCTTTGGAAACACCATATATTTT	CASSIGQGFFGNTIYF
.	TRBV6-2/TRBV6-3	TRBD1	15	TRBJ1-5	TGTGCCAGCAGTTCGACAGGGGGCGGGAGTCAGCCCCAGCATTTT	CASSSTGGGSQPQHF
.	TRBV5-4	TRBD1	17	TRBJ2-2	TGTGCCAGCAGCTTACTTTCCGGGACAGGGGGCGGCGGGGAGCTGTTTTTT	CASSLLSGTGGGGELFF
.	TRBV6-6	.	17	TRBJ2-2	TGTGCCAGCAGTCCCCCCCCGCGTACCCTGAACACCGGGGAGCTGTTTTTT	CASSPPPRTLNTGELFF
few	TRBV6-2/TRBV6-3	.	12	TRBJ2-5	TGTGCCAGCAGTTACCGGCGAGAGACCCAGTACTTC	CASSYRRETQYF
.	TRBV5-4	TRBD2	18	TRBJ2-2	TGTGCCAGCAGCCCGTTCGGGACTAGCGGGGGGTACACCGGGGAGCTGTTTTTT	CASSPFGTSGGYTGELFF
.	TRBV27	.	13	TRBJ2-7	TGTGCCAGCGGGAGAAGGAATTCCTACGAGCAGTACTTC	CASGRRNSYEQYF
.	TRBV3-1/TRBV3-2	.	15	TRBJ2-6	TGTGCCAGCACCGTTCAGGGACCTGGGGCCAACGTCCTGACTTTC	CASTVQGPGANVLTF
.	TRBV3-1/TRBV3-2	.	15	TRBJ2-7	TGTGCCAGCAGCCAAGACATCGGCGGTCCCTACGAGCAGTACTTC	CASSQDIGGPYEQYF